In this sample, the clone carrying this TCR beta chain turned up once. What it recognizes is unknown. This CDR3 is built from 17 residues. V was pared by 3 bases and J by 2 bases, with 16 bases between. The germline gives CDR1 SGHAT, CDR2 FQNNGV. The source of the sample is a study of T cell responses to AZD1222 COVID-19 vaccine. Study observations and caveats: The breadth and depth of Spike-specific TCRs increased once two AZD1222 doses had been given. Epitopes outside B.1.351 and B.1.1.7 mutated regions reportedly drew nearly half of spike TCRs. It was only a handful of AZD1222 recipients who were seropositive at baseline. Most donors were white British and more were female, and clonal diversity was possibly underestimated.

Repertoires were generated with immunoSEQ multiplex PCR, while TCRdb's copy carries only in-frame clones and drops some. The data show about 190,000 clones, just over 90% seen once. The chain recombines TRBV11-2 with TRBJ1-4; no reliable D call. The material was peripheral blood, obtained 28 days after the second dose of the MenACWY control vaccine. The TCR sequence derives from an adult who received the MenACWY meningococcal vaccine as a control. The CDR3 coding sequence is TGTGCCAGCAGCTTCCGAACTGGGCCGGAGACTAATGAAAAACTGTTTTTT. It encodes CASSFRTGPETNEKLFF.